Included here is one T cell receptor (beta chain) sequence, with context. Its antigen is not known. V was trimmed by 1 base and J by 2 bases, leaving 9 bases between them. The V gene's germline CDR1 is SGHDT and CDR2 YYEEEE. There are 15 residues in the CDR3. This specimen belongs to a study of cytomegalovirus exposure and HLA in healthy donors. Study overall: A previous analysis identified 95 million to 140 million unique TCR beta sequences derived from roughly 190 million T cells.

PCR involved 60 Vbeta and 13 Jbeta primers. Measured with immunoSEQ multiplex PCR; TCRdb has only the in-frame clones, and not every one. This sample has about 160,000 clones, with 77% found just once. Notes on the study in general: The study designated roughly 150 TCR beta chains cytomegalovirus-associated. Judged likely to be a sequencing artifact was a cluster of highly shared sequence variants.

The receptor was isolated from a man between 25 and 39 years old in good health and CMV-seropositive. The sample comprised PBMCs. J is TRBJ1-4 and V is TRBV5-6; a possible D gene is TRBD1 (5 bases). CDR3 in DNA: TGTGCCAGCAGCTTGCGGGGGGGTACTAATGAAAAACTGTTTTTT. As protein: CASSLRGGTNEKLFF.